Following are 26 T cell receptor beta chains from one sample sequenced in a study of T cell responses to AZD1222 COVID-19 vaccine. Only in-frame clones appear in the TCRdb table, and some are missing; sequencing was by immunoSEQ multiplex PCR. This table holds approximately 120,000 clones, approximately 90% found once. Sequencing was performed on peripheral blood, taken on day 0 of AZD1222 vaccination. The source is an adult in good health.

The rearrangement links TRBV6-5 to TRBJ1-1; D ambiguous. CDR3 size: 15 residues. CDR1 is MNHEY and CDR2 is SVGAGI in the germline V gene. V was pared by 0 bases and J by 3 bases, with 11 bases between. CDR3 coding DNA: TGTGCCAGCAGTTACTCTCGTGTCTCCGACACTGAAGCTTTCTTT. It is translated as CASSYSRVSDTEAFF.

The J gene is TRBJ2-3, the V gene TRBV10-3, with 8 positions matching TRBD1. The CDR3 length is 13 residues. V lost 7 bases and J lost 8; bases outside the gene matches: 8. Germline values: CDR1 ENHRY, CDR2 SYGVKD. CDR3 in amino acids: CAITGQGPGTQYF. The CDR3 bases are TGTGCCATCACCGGACAGGGACCTGGTACGCAGTATTTT.

This chain links TRBV19 with TRBJ1-5; possibly TRBD1 for D (6 bases). Germline V gives CDR1 LNHDA, CDR2 SQIVND (reference sequence). The CDR3 is 18 residues long. V shed 5 bases and J shed 5 bases, with 25 bases lying between them. CDR3 protein: CASSPQAGVTFVDQPQHF. CDR3 nucleotide sequence: TGTGCCAGTAGTCCCCAGGCAGGGGTCACCTTCGTAGATCAGCCCCAGCATTTT.

The CDR3 sequence: CASSSPGQGYSNQPQHF. CDR3 nucleotides: TGTGCCAGTAGTTCCCCGGGACAGGGGTATAGCAATCAGCCCCAGCATTTT. This chain joins TRBV19 and TRBJ1-5; 10 bases line up with TRBD1. This CDR3 contains 17 residues. The J segment lost 0 bases and the V segment lost 5 bases, leaving 7 bases of the junction unmatched. Germline CDR1 is LNHDA and CDR2 is SQIVND (reference sequence).

This sequence joins TRBV6-6 and TRBJ2-1; 13 positions match TRBD2. The CDR3 runs 15 residues. With V trimmed by 6 bases and J by 9 bases, 8 bases remained unmatched. Germline values: CDR1 MNHNY, CDR2 SVGAGI (reference sequence). The CDR3 is CASRTTSGRAGEQFF. The DNA of the CDR3 is TGTGCCAGCAGGACCACTAGCGGGAGGGCGGGTGAGCAGTTCTTC.

The V gene is TRBV14, the J gene TRBJ2-3; a possible D gene is TRBD2 (5 bases). Germline lookup yields CDR1 SGHDN and CDR2 FVKESK. The CDR3 sequence is 15 residues long. Trimming shortened V by 4 bases and J by 3 bases, and 14 bases separated the two germline ends. The CDR3 reads CASSRTMDFTDTQYF. CDR3 bases: TGTGCCAGCAGCCGAACTATGGACTTTACAGATACGCAGTATTTT.

J is TRBJ2-5 and V is TRBV7-2; 11 bases are shared with TRBD1. Germline loops: CDR1 SGHTA, CDR2 FQGNSA. Germline trimming cut 2 bases from V and 7 bases from J; bases unmatched to any gene: 6. This CDR3 comprises 15 residues. DNA of the CDR3: TGTGCCAGCAGCTTAATGGGACAGGGGGATGGGACCCAGTACTTC. Protein: CASSLMGQGDGTQYF. The full variable domain, in which reference TRBV7-2 and TRBJ2-5 provide the parts outside the CDR3, is GAGVSQSPSNKVTEKGKDVELRCDPISGHTALYWYRQSLGQGLEFLIYFQGNSAPDKSGLPSDRFSAERTGGSVSTLTIQRTQQEDSAVYLCASSLMGQGDGTQYFGPGTRLLVL.

The V gene is TRBV28, the J gene TRBJ1-5, with 12 bases that match TRBD1. J gave up 6 bases and V 0 bases, and 9 bases lay outside the gene matches. The CDR3 runs 18 residues. CDR1 and CDR2 from the germline V gene are MDHEN and SYDVKM. The CDR3 region has the DNA TGTGCCAGCAGTTTATGGACGGGACAGGGGGCGCGGGGTCAGCCCCAGCATTTT. Encoded protein: CASSLWTGQGARGQPQHF.

This rearrangement joins TRBV7-2 to TRBJ2-7; 10 bases align to TRBD1. CDR1 is SGHTA and CDR2 is FQGNSA in the germline V gene. The CDR3 is 15 residues long. V gave up 0 bases and J gave up 4 bases; unmatched junction bases: 3. The CDR3 region is CASSLAPGQGYEQYF. The CDR3 DNA reads TGTGCCAGCAGCTTAGCACCGGGACAGGGGTACGAGCAGTACTTC.

This clone was recorded once. The rearrangement joins TRBV3-1 (or the pseudogene TRBV3-2) to TRBJ1-6; D is ambiguous. The germline V gene encodes CDR1 LGHDT and CDR2 YNNKEL (reference sequence). V dropped 1 base and J dropped 7 bases, with 8 bases sitting between them. The CDR3 consists of 14 residues. In DNA form, the CDR3 reads TGTGCCAGCAGCCAAGGGACCGGAAATTCACCCCTCCACTTT. Its translation: CASSQGTGNSPLHF.

The rearrangement uses TRBV28 and TRBJ2-5; D is possibly TRBD1 (5 bases). The CDR3 is 15 residues long. V shed 5 bases and J shed 5 bases, with 18 bases lying between them. Germline lookup yields CDR1 MDHEN and CDR2 SYDVKM. The CDR3 DNA sequence: TGTGCCAGCAGTCCGGACACTTTTATCCGGGAGACCCAGTACTTC. Its translation: CASSPDTFIRETQYF.

The chain combines TRBV12-3 or TRBV12-4 with TRBJ2-3; tentatively, D is TRBD1 (5 bases). This CDR3 region has 13 residues. Trimming took 4 bases from V and 4 from J, leaving 9 bases between them. The DNA of the CDR3 is TGTGCCAGCAGTTCCTCAGGGTCAGATACGCAGTATTTT. It encodes CASSSSGSDTQYF.

V gene TRBV10-1 combines with J gene TRBJ2-1, with D perhaps given as TRBD1 or TRBD2 (6 bases each). The V gene lost 8 bases and the J gene lost 5 bases, with 16 bases spanning the gap. The CDR3 totals 14 residues. Germline V gene data show CDR1 as WNHNN and CDR2 as SYGVQD (reference sequence). The CDR3 nucleotides read TGCGCCAGCTCTATGACTAGGGGGGACAATGAGCAGTTCTTC. Encoded protein: CASSMTRGDNEQFF.

The rearrangement joins TRBV7-9 to TRBJ2-1, with D perhaps matching TRBD2 (6 bases). Trimming left V 0 bases short and J 6 bases short, with 12 bases between. Germline loops: CDR1 SEHNR, CDR2 FQNEAQ (reference sequence). CDR3 size: 15 residues. The CDR3 DNA reads TGTGCCAGCAGCTTAGCGTGGCAGGGAGGCAATGAGCAGTTCTTC. It specifies CASSLAWQGGNEQFF.

The V call is TRBV3-1 (or the pseudogene TRBV3-2), the J call TRBJ2-4; no clear D gene. V shed 4 bases and J shed 5 bases, with 15 bases lying between them. CDR3 length: 15 residues. Germline V lookup: CDR1 LGHDT, CDR2 YNNKEL (reference sequence). CDR3 sequence (DNA): TGTGCCAGCAGCCGACGTATTACTCAGGAAAACATTCAGTACTTC. It specifies CASSRRITQENIQYF.

This chain links TRBV11-2 with TRBJ2-3, with 9 bases matching TRBD2. The junction had 6 bases not matched to a gene; V was cut back by 1 base and J by 4 bases. CDR1 and CDR2 from the germline V gene are SGHAT and FQNNGV. The CDR3 contains 16 residues. DNA for the CDR3: TGTGCCAGCAGCTTAGGGATTAGCGGGAGATCAGATACGCAGTATTTT. The encoded protein is CASSLGISGRSDTQYF.

This clone was recorded only once. The V and J genes are TRBV19 and TRBJ2-5; TRBD2 aligns across 13 bases. The length of the CDR3 is 14 residues. The germline gives CDR1 LNHDA, CDR2 SQIVND (reference sequence). The trim removed 6 bases at V and 4 bases at J, leaving 2 bases unmatched. The CDR3 is CASRGLAGRETQYF. DNA of the CDR3: TGTGCCAGTAGGGGACTAGCGGGAAGAGAGACCCAGTACTTC.

The chain recombines TRBV11-2 with TRBJ2-2; 8 nucleotides agree with TRBD1. The CDR3 contains 16 residues. Germline loops: CDR1 SGHAT, CDR2 FQNNGV. Trimming at V came to 6 bases and at J to 2 bases, leaving 8 bases not matched to a gene. DNA of the CDR3: TGTGCCAGCAGGCTTTTCGGACAGGGCAACACCGGGGAGCTGTTTTTT. This codes for CASRLFGQGNTGELFF.

The genes are TRBV27 and TRBJ2-7, with a weak D call TRBD2 (6 bases). The CDR3 has 14 amino acids. Trimming left V 3 bases short and J 3 bases short, with 12 bases between. Germline loops: CDR1 MNHEY, CDR2 SMNVEV (reference sequence). CDR3 DNA: TGTGCCAGCAGTTTTGGAGGGACGGACTACGAGCAGTACTTC. The encoded protein is CASSFGGTDYEQYF.

This clone has only one observation. In nucleotides, the CDR3 is TGTGCCAGCAGCGAGACTCCAGATACGCAGTATTTT. Translating it yields CASSETPDTQYF. The chain carries TRBV7-9 and TRBJ2-3; D remains unclear. This CDR3 comprises 12 residues. The V gene lost 5 bases and the J gene lost 4 bases, with 7 bases spanning the gap. Germline CDR1 reads SEHNR; CDR2 reads FQNEAQ (reference sequence).

This clone was counted only a few times. CDR3: CSVLDMTGTDTQYF. The CDR3 DNA follows: TGCAGCGTCCTGGATATGACAGGCACAGATACGCAGTATTTT. This chain links TRBV29-1 with TRBJ2-3, with TRBD1 as a possible D gene (5 bases). Germline V lookup: CDR1 SQVTM, CDR2 ANQGSEA. With 6 bases removed from V and 1 base from J, the gap between germline ends came to 14 bases. There are 14 residues in the CDR3.

This sequence joins TRBV27 and TRBJ1-4, with D unclear. From germline, CDR1 is MNHEY and CDR2 SMNVEV (reference sequence). The CDR3 loop spans 11 amino acids. Trimming removed 2 bases at V and 8 bases at J, with 3 bases between. In DNA form, the CDR3 reads TGTGCCAGCAGTTTAGGAGAAAAACTGTTTTTT. Its translation: CASSLGEKLFF. The entire variable domain, with the rest obtained from reference TRBV27 and TRBJ1-4, is as follows: EAQVTQNPRYLITVTGKKLTVTCSQNMNHEYMSWYRQDPGLGLRQIYYSMNVEVTDKGDVPEGYKVSRKEKRNFPLILESPSPNQTSLYFCASSLGEKLFFGSGTQLSVL.

This chain connects TRBV27 to TRBJ2-1; 12 positions agree with TRBD2. CDR3 length: 15 amino acids. Germline V gives CDR1 MNHEY, CDR2 SMNVEV (reference sequence). The V segment lost 4 bases and the J segment 9 bases; nucleotides outside the gene matches: 7. The DNA of the CDR3 is TGTGCCAGCAGTTCGCTAGCGGGAGGGCCGGGTGAGCAGTTCTTC. Translating gives CASSSLAGGPGEQFF.

The chain is built from TRBV11-2 and TRBJ2-6, with TRBD1 as a possible D gene (5 bases). This CDR3 has 15 residues. The V and J ends lost 5 bases and 0 bases respectively, with 8 bases between them. The germline V gene encodes CDR1 SGHAT and CDR2 FQNNGV. For the CDR3, the DNA is TGTGCCAGCAGCCCCCAGGGCTCTGGGGCCAACGTCCTGACTTTC. This gives the protein CASSPQGSGANVLTF.

This sequence joins TRBV7-2 and TRBJ2-1, with D possibly matching TRBD1 (6 bases). The V end lost 5 bases, the J end lost 11 bases, and 13 bases lay between the germline ends. The CDR3 loop spans 12 amino acids. Germline CDR1 is SGHTA and CDR2 is FQGNSA. In nucleotides, the CDR3 is TGTGCCAGCAGCCAGGGGTGGCGGCAGCAGTTCTTC. Amino acid sequence: CASSQGWRQQFF.

This chain connects TRBV3-1 (or the pseudogene TRBV3-2) to TRBJ2-2, with D perhaps matching TRBD1 or TRBD2 (5 bases each). Germline V CDR1 and CDR2: LGHDT, YNNKEL (reference sequence). Trimming took 6 bases from V and 6 from J, leaving 17 bases between them. The CDR3 has 15 residues. The CDR3: CASRLGTVGSGELFF. The CDR3 region has the DNA TGTGCCAGCAGACTCGGGACCGTGGGATCCGGGGAGCTGTTTTTT.